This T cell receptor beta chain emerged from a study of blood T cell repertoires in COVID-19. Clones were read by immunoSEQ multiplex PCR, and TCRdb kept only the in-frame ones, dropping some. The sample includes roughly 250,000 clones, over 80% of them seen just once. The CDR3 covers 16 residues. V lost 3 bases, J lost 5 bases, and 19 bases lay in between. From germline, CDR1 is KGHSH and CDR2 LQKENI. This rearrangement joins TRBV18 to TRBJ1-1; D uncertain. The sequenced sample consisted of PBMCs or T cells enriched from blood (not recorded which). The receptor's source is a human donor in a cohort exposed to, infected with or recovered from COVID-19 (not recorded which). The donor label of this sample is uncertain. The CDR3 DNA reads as TGTGCCAGCTCACCTACCCGGAGGTCGGCCCAAACTGAAGCTTTCTTT. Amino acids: CASSPTRRSAQTEAFF.